This T cell receptor (beta chain) was observed in a study of identifying expanded T cells in peripheral blood. Study-wide results and caveats: Around 1.2 clones differed between technical replicates, versus about 16 and 19 over time. Across healthy donors, higher total template counts meant significantly greater roughly 2-week count variance.

This table comes from immunoSEQ multiplex PCR, and its TCRdb copy is limited to in-frame clones, with some not included. This repertoire shows under 150,000 clones, approximately 86% found once; its top ten account for about 8%. As for this clone: Its specificity is unknown.

Germline CDR1 reads SGDLS; CDR2 reads YYNGEE. The V and J ends lost 4 bases and 4 bases respectively, with 15 bases between them. The CDR3 runs to 15 residues. V and J are TRBV9 and TRBJ1-3; D gene uncertain. Material: blood. This sequence was found in a person aged 18 to 75 in good health. CDR3 loop: CASSPTRGDGNTIYF. The CDR3 DNA follows: TGTGCCAGCAGCCCAACCCGGGGAGACGGAAACACCATATATTTT.